The clone carrying this T cell receptor (beta chain) was seen a handful of times. The antigen remains unidentified. This sample was taken from a study of post-analysis software for immune sequencing data. As for the study in general: Progressive-relapsing, secondary progressive and relapsing-remitting multiple sclerosis were among the disease courses included. Whole-study findings and limits: Higher frequency in patients than in controls was seen for about five TRBV segments, with TRBV5-6, TRBV5-1 and TRBV20-1 among them.

Germline CDR1 is DFQATT and CDR2 is SNEGSKA (reference sequence). The CDR3 is 16 residues long. Trimming cost V 6 bases and J 0 bases; bases outside gene matches: 10. Prepared libraries of TCR beta cDNA carried unique molecular identifiers. MiXCR, applied by TCRdb to the PCR reads, yields one record per CDR3 protein. This table holds about 770,000 distinct CDR3 sequences, about 43% found once. This receptor was taken from a girl aged 5-17 years with multiple sclerosis. The sample comprised blood. The genes are TRBV20-1 and TRBJ2-1; 8 bases line up with TRBD2. CDR3 region: CSANRLAPSSYNEQFF. The CDR3 DNA sequence: TGCAGTGCAAATAGACTAGCGCCGAGCTCCTACAATGAGCAGTTCTTC.